This entry concerns a single T cell receptor (beta chain). V was pared by 4 bases and J by 5 bases, with 10 bases of the junction left unmatched. The CDR3 has 16 amino acids. Germline V gene lookup returns CDR1 LGHNA and CDR2 YNFKEQ. Primers included in the PCR were 60 Vbeta and 13 Jbeta primers. The protocol was immunoSEQ multiplex PCR, while the TCRdb copy is restricted to in-frame clones and leaves out a portion. Counted here are 210,000 or so clones, approximately 87% occurring once; the ten biggest clones make up over 1%. The sample originates from a study of cytomegalovirus exposure and HLA in healthy donors.

This chain joins TRBV4-2 and TRBJ2-4; TRBD2 matches 8 bases. Sequencing used PBMCs. The source is a man aged 25-45 years in good health and CMV-seronegative. The DNA of the CDR3 is TGTGCCAGCAGCCGTGACTTCACGGGGGGGCAAAACATTCAGTACTTC. Its protein product is CASSRDFTGGQNIQYF.